These T cell receptor beta chains were read from a single sample in a study of T cell changes during pregnancy in multiple sclerosis. TCRdb's copy holds only in-frame clones and misses some; the assay was immunoSEQ multiplex PCR. Among 70,000 to 95,000 clones listed, just under 95% were seen once. Sequenced here: peripheral blood, sampled in the first trimester of pregnancy. These receptors were taken from a female donor with multiple sclerosis, enrolled in a pregnancy study. Both conserved end residues are part of each CDR3. Each record gives: D gene, V gene, clone size, J gene, CDR3 DNA, CDR3 protein. The D gene is left open where the match is weak. Not all rows give a size; the values are once, few, many and, for expanded clones, a class.

D: TRBD1; V: TRBV30; size: -; J: TRBJ1-2; DNA: TGTGCCTGGAGTGTGGGGACAGGGGATGGCTACACCTTC; CDR3: CAWSVGTGDGYTF
D: -; V: TRBV7-2; size: -; J: TRBJ1-4; DNA: TGTGCCAGCAGCAGCGCCGGGAAGGAGGGGCCCTTACTGTTTTTT; CDR3: CASSSAGKEGPLLFF
D: -; V: TRBV2; size: -; J: TRBJ2-3; DNA: TGTGCCAGCAGTGAAGTGAGTACGGAGAGCACAGATACGCAGTATTTT; CDR3: CASSEVSTESTDTQYF
D: -; V: TRBV9; size: -; J: TRBJ1-4; DNA: TGTGCCAGCAGCGTAAACGTAGGGGGGAAACCCTCGGGAGGGAGAGAAAAACTGTTTTTT; CDR3: CASSVNVGGKPSGGREKLFF
D: -; V: TRBV5-1; size: -; J: TRBJ2-7; DNA: TGCGCCAGCAGCTTGGCCACAGGGTCCCACGAGCAGTACTTC; CDR3: CASSLATGSHEQYF
D: -; V: TRBV4-1; size: -; J: TRBJ2-1; DNA: TGCGCCAGCAGCCCAGGAATCAACAATGAGCAGTTCTTC; CDR3: CASSPGINNEQFF
D: -; V: TRBV13; size: -; J: TRBJ1-2; DNA: TGTGCCAGCAGCCCCCGCGCGATGATACGCTCGTATGGCTACACCTTC; CDR3: CASSPRAMIRSYGYTF
D: TRBD1; V: TRBV7-8; size: once; J: TRBJ2-7; DNA: TGTGCCAGCAGCTTAGAGACAGGGGGCGGCTACGAGCAGTACTTC; CDR3: CASSLETGGGYEQYF
D: TRBD1; V: TRBV6-5; size: -; J: TRBJ1-2; DNA: TGTGCCAGCAGTGGACAGGGTGCTGGCTACACCTTC; CDR3: CASSGQGAGYTF
D: -; V: TRBV5-1; size: once; J: TRBJ1-1; DNA: TGCGCCAGCAGCCCCAGCGGGAGGGGCACTGAAGCTTTCTTT; CDR3: CASSPSGRGTEAFF
D: TRBD2; V: TRBV7-8; size: -; J: TRBJ2-7; DNA: TGTGCCAGCAGCTTAGTACGACTAGCGGGGCCTAACTACGAGCAGTACTTC; CDR3: CASSLVRLAGPNYEQYF
D: -; V: TRBV14; size: -; J: TRBJ2-1; DNA: TGTGCCAGCAGCCAAGATCCGGGGGGCCTGGAGTTCTTC; CDR3: CASSQDPGGLEFF